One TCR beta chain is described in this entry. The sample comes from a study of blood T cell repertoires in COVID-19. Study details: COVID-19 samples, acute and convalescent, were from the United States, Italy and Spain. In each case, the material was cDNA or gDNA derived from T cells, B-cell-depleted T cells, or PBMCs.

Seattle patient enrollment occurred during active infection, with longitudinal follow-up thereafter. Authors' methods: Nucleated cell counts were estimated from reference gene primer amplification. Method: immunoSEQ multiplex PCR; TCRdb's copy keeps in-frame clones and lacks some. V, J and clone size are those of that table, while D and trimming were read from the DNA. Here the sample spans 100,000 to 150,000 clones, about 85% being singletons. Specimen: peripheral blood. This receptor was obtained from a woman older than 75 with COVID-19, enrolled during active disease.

The CDR3 DNA is TGTGCCAGCAGTTACCCCACCGGGACACAAAGCTCCTACGAGCAGTACTTC. Encoded protein: CASSYPTGTQSSYEQYF. J is TRBJ2-7 and V is TRBV28; D possibly corresponds to TRBD1 (6 bases). Germline-derived CDR1 and CDR2 are MDHEN and SYDVKM. V dropped 4 bases and J dropped 0 bases, with 19 bases sitting between them. The CDR3 runs to 17 residues.